The 29 T cell receptor beta chains given below trace back to one sample, sequenced in a study of shared clonotypes between healthy human individuals. Measured with immunoSEQ multiplex PCR; TCRdb has only the in-frame clones, and not every one. This sample has a few million clones, with roughly 95% found just once. Sample: naive CD4+ T cells sorted from blood. Subset of the sample: CD45RA+ positively selected. These receptors all come from a man aged 18 to 30 in good health.

The chain combines TRBV5-1 with TRBJ2-7; D ambiguous. This CDR3 has 13 amino acids. V was pared by 0 bases and J by 6 bases, with 10 bases between. Per the germline V gene, CDR1 is SGHRS and CDR2 is YFSETQ. DNA of the CDR3: TGCGCCAGCAGCTTGGCCCCATCCCCCGAGCAGTACTTC. Translation gives CASSLAPSPEQYF.

The genes are TRBV4-1 and TRBJ2-3, with 9 positions matching TRBD2. This CDR3 region has 16 residues. Germline V lookup: CDR1 MGHRA, CDR2 YSYEKL. V gave up 0 bases and J gave up 3 bases; unmatched junction bases: 4. The CDR3 spells CASSQDGGLATDTQYF. CDR3 DNA sequence: TGCGCCAGCAGCCAAGATGGGGGACTAGCAACAGATACGCAGTATTTT.

The chain is built from TRBV5-4 and TRBJ2-5; D is tentatively TRBD1 or TRBD2 (6 bases each). V was pared by 0 bases and J by 3 bases, with 9 bases between. There are 14 residues in the CDR3. Germline V lookup: CDR1 SGHNT, CDR2 YYREEE (reference sequence). CDR3: CASSLGGAKETQYF. DNA for the CDR3: TGTGCCAGCAGCTTGGGGGGGGCTAAAGAGACCCAGTACTTC.

V is TRBV27 and J is TRBJ1-3, with D unresolved. The germline V and J ends were trimmed by 4 bases and 1 base, with 17 bases remaining between them. The CDR3 sequence is 17 residues long. CDR1 is MNHEY, CDR2 SMNVEV, per germline (reference sequence). DNA of the CDR3: TGTGCCAGCAGTTCTCTGGGGATAGGTTCGTCTGGAAACACCATATATTTT. Protein product: CASSSLGIGSSGNTIYF.

The chain carries TRBV6-1 and TRBJ1-3, with a tentative D call TRBD1 (6 bases). Germline CDR1 is MNHNS and CDR2 is SASEGT. This CDR3 contains 13 residues. The V and J ends lost 8 bases and 7 bases respectively, with 15 bases between them. In nucleotides, the CDR3 is TGTGCCAGCGGGGGACACGACCGGAACACCATATATTTT. It is translated as CASGGHDRNTIYF.

Worth noting for this clone: The same CDR3 also results from other DNA sequences found in this sample. J is TRBJ2-5 and V is TRBV7-2; TRBD2 is a possible D gene (6 bases). Germline CDR1 SGHTA, CDR2 FQGNSA. The CDR3 runs to 11 residues. Trimming shortened V by 1 base and J by 9 bases, and 6 bases separated the two germline ends. CDR3 sequence (DNA): TGTGCCAGCAGCTTAGGGGGGGCCCAGTACTTC. Its translation is CASSLGGAQYF.

V and J are TRBV30 and TRBJ1-2, with D possibly TRBD1 on 6 matching bases. Germline V CDR1 and CDR2: GTSNPN, SVGIG (reference sequence). CDR3 size: 13 residues. The germline V and J ends were trimmed by 1 base and 6 bases, with 12 bases remaining between them. For the CDR3, the DNA is TGTGCCTGGAGTGATGGGAGACAGGATGGCTACACCTTC. This gives the protein CAWSDGRQDGYTF.

In its sample, this clone was seen once. The chain has TRBV4-2 and TRBJ1-5; D remains unclear. This CDR3 is built from 15 residues. In germline, CDR1 is LGHNA, CDR2 YNFKEQ. Trimming pared 3 bases from V and 4 bases from J, leaving 13 bases between. The CDR3 protein is CASSQSWGMNQPQHF. CDR3 sequence (DNA): TGTGCCAGCAGCCAGTCCTGGGGAATGAATCAGCCCCAGCATTTT.

This clone was seen a single time. The chain carries TRBV28 and TRBJ2-3; D gene uncertain. CDR3 size: 15 residues. From germline, CDR1 is MDHEN and CDR2 SYDVKM. The ends were cut back, 9 bases at V and 3 bases at J, with 19 bases in the middle. The CDR3 DNA is TGTGCCAGTCTCCAGTGGCAGTCGTCGACAGATACGCAGTATTTT. Its translation: CASLQWQSSTDTQYF.

This clone was counted once. V and J are TRBV18 and TRBJ2-2; 8 bases are shared with TRBD2. V lost 3 bases and J lost 2; bases outside the gene matches: 5. This CDR3 spans 16 amino acids. Germline CDR1 KGHSH, CDR2 LQKENI. CDR3 in DNA: TGTGCCAGCTCACCGATTCTAGCGGGCAACACCGGGGAGCTGTTTTTT. It specifies CASSPILAGNTGELFF.

The V and J genes are TRBV6-5 and TRBJ2-1; 7 positions match TRBD1. This CDR3 is 16 amino acids long. CDR1 and CDR2 (germline): MNHEY, SVGAGI. Losses at the gene ends were 2 bases for V and 2 bases for J; bases not matched to a gene: 6. CDR3 in amino acids: CASSYLAGGPYNEQFF. The CDR3 DNA sequence: TGTGCCAGCAGTTACCTTGCAGGGGGACCCTACAATGAGCAGTTCTTC.

The genes are TRBV6-5 and TRBJ1-1, with 12 positions matching TRBD1. Germline V CDR1 and CDR2: MNHEY, SVGAGI. The CDR3 covers 14 residues. V trimming: 6 bases; J trimming: 5 bases; junction bases outside the gene matches: 4. The CDR3 sequence: CASSPGQGATEAFF. CDR3 DNA: TGTGCCAGCAGCCCGGGACAGGGGGCAACTGAAGCTTTCTTT.

The rearrangement joins TRBV6-1 to TRBJ2-7, with 9 bases lining up with TRBD1. Germline V lookup: CDR1 MNHNS, CDR2 SASEGT. V shed 4 bases, J shed 3 bases, and the junction held 7 bases outside the gene matches. This CDR3 contains 15 residues. The CDR3: CASSGPDRGHYEQYF. In DNA, the CDR3 is TGTGCCAGCAGTGGTCCGGACAGGGGCCACTACGAGCAGTACTTC.

The genes are TRBV7-2 and TRBJ2-6; D uncertain. The CDR3 is 12 amino acids. Trimming took 2 bases from V and 14 from J, leaving 10 bases between them. CDR1 SGHTA and CDR2 FQGNSA come from the germline V gene. The CDR3 is CASSLNTYLLTF. DNA of the CDR3: TGTGCCAGCAGCTTAAATACCTACCTCCTGACTTTC.

CDR3 sequence: CASRLHQSSYNEQFF. In DNA, the CDR3 is TGCGCCAGCAGACTCCACCAGAGCTCCTACAATGAGCAGTTCTTC. The chain uses TRBV10-2 and TRBJ2-1, with no clear D. The CDR3 has 15 amino acids. V gave up 6 bases and J gave up 0 bases, with 12 bases separating them. CDR1 is WSHSY and CDR2 is SAAADI in the germline V gene.

The chain employs TRBV29-1 and TRBJ2-3; D not certain. This CDR3 region has 12 residues. CDR1 and CDR2 (germline): SQVTM, ANQGSEA. With 8 bases removed from V and 1 base from J, the gap between germline ends came to 10 bases. For the CDR3, the DNA is TGCAGCATTGGGTCGGGCACAGATACGCAGTATTTT. Residues: CSIGSGTDTQYF.

This chain links TRBV28 with TRBJ1-2, with no clear D. Germline V lookup: CDR1 MDHEN, CDR2 SYDVKM. The length of the CDR3 is 16 residues. Trimming pared 7 bases from V and 2 bases from J, leaving 20 bases between. The CDR3 loop reads CASTRAGVGGNYGYTF. The CDR3 DNA reads as TGTGCCAGCACGCGGGCGGGTGTCGGAGGAAACTATGGCTACACCTTC.

The chain employs TRBV14 and TRBJ2-7, with TRBD1 matching 8 bases. Germline-derived CDR1 and CDR2 are SGHDN and FVKESK. V lost 1 base to trimming and J lost 1 base; unmatched junction nucleotides: 6. CDR3 length: 16 amino acids. DNA for the CDR3: TGTGCCAGCAGCCAAGGGGGCCAGGGGGCTTCCTACGAGCAGTACTTC. Its protein is CASSQGGQGASYEQYF.

Points on this clone: Other DNA sequences in this sample translate to the same CDR3. The chain joins TRBV11-2 to TRBJ2-3; a weak D match, TRBD2 (5 bases). The length of the CDR3 is 16 residues. Looked up from germline, CDR1 is SGHAT and CDR2 is FQNNGV. V lost 1 base and J 2 bases, leaving 13 bases between the germline ends. The CDR3, as DNA: TGTGCCAGCAGCTTAGTTGCGGGCGGAATCACAGATACGCAGTATTTT. As protein: CASSLVAGGITDTQYF.

The J gene is TRBJ2-3, the V gene TRBV5-1; D is unresolved. There are 12 residues in the CDR3. V was clipped by 2 bases and J by 6 bases, with 7 bases between them. CDR1 and CDR2 from the germline V gene are SGHRS and YFSETQ. The CDR3 loop reads CASSFGFDTQYF. CDR3 DNA sequence: TGCGCCAGCAGCTTTGGCTTTGATACGCAGTATTTT. Supplemented by reference TRBV5-1 and TRBJ2-3, the full variable domain reads KAGVTQTPRYLIKTRGQQVTLSCSPISGHRSVSWYQQTPGQGLQFLFEYFSETQRNKGNFPGRFSGRQFSNSRSEMNVSTLELGDSALYLCASSFGFDTQYFGPGTRLTVL.

The V call is TRBV10-3, the J call TRBJ1-6; D possibly corresponds to TRBD1 (5 bases). V lost 5 bases and J lost 0, with 11 bases in between. Germline loops: CDR1 ENHRY, CDR2 SYGVKD. CDR3 length equals 16 residues. CDR3 amino acids: CAISSDRSSYNSPLHF. CDR3 sequence (DNA): TGTGCCATCAGTTCAGACAGAAGCTCCTATAATTCACCCCTCCACTTT.

The J gene is TRBJ1-1, the V gene TRBV10-2; the D gene is possibly TRBD1 (6 bases). Trimming took 7 bases from V and 1 from J, leaving 10 bases between them. Germline CDR1 is WSHSY and CDR2 is SAAADI. This CDR3 is built from 13 residues. This CDR3 reads CASKAGANTEAFF. The CDR3 DNA is TGCGCCAGCAAGGCAGGGGCGAACACTGAAGCTTTCTTT.

The chain links TRBV18 to TRBJ2-2; the D gene is possibly TRBD1 (6 bases). V lost 2 bases and J lost 3, with 7 bases in between. Germline values: CDR1 KGHSH, CDR2 LQKENI. The CDR3 runs to 14 residues. DNA of the CDR3: TGTGCCAGCTCACCAAACAGGGACACCGGGGAGCTGTTTTTT. Its protein product is CASSPNRDTGELFF.

This chain uses TRBV28 with TRBJ2-2; D unresolved. This CDR3 spans 12 amino acids. Germline CDR1 MDHEN, CDR2 SYDVKM. The V and J ends lost 7 bases and 4 bases respectively, with 7 bases between them. This CDR3 is CASKYGTGELFF. The CDR3 DNA reads as TGTGCCAGCAAGTATGGCACCGGGGAGCTGTTTTTT.

This clone was detected once. This chain links TRBV5-1 with TRBJ2-3; TRBD2 is a possible D gene (5 bases). V was pared by 4 bases and J by 1 base, with 10 bases between. This CDR3 is 14 amino acids long. Germline V gene sequence: CDR1 SGHRS, CDR2 YFSETQ. The CDR3 is CASSRNSGTDTQYF. CDR3 in DNA: TGCGCCAGCAGCCGAAATAGCGGCACAGATACGCAGTATTTT.

Worth noting for this clone: This sample also contains other DNA sequences that code for the same CDR3. CDR3 nucleotide sequence: TGCAGCGTTGACGGCGGGAGCACAGATACGCAGTATTTT. As protein: CSVDGGSTDTQYF. The chain employs TRBV29-1 and TRBJ2-3; tentatively, D is TRBD2 (5 bases). The CDR3 totals 13 residues. CDR1 and CDR2 from the germline V gene are SQVTM and ANQGSEA. Trimming removed 3 bases at V and 0 bases at J, with 7 bases between.

The chain recombines TRBV30 with TRBJ1-6; D is undetermined. CDR3 length: 14 amino acids. V gave up 0 bases and J gave up 6 bases, with 9 bases separating them. Germline V gene sequence: CDR1 GTSNPN, CDR2 SVGIG (reference sequence). Here the CDR3 reads CAWSVGIANSPLHF. The CDR3 DNA follows: TGTGCCTGGAGTGTGGGAATAGCTAATTCACCCCTCCACTTT.

The CDR3 nucleotides read TGCGCCAGCAGCTTTTCTCCCTCTACTAACTATGGCTACACCTTC. It specifies CASSFSPSTNYGYTF. The gene calls are TRBV5-1 and TRBJ1-2; D not certain. Deletions cut 2 bases from V and 0 bases from J, with 11 bases between. The V gene's germline CDR1 is SGHRS and CDR2 YFSETQ. The CDR3 runs to 15 residues.

The chain recombines TRBV7-8 with TRBJ2-7; D remains unclear. The CDR3 length is 13 residues. The germline V and J ends were trimmed by 5 bases and 2 bases, with 10 bases remaining between them. The V gene's germline CDR1 is SGHVS and CDR2 FQNEAQ. CDR3 in DNA: TGTGCCAGCAGCCCCGGGCCCCCCTACGAGCAGTACTTC. As protein: CASSPGPPYEQYF.